The next 17 T cell receptor beta chains were all read from a single sample in a study of blood T cell repertoires in COVID-19. Sequencing used immunoSEQ multiplex PCR; TCRdb keeps in-frame clones, though not all of them. Here the sample spans some 83,000 clones, around 89% being singletons. The specimen sequenced was peripheral blood. Source of these receptors: a man in his sixties with acute or convalescent COVID-19.

V gene TRBV6-5 combines with J gene TRBJ2-3; 9 bases are a match to TRBD2. The CDR3 has 13 residues. Looked up from germline, CDR1 is MNHEY and CDR2 is SVGAGI. Germline trimming cut 10 bases from V and 5 bases from J; bases unmatched to any gene: 7. The CDR3 DNA is TGTGCCACAAGCGGGGGGCGGGGAGATACGCAGTATTTT. Its translation: CATSGGRGDTQYF.

This chain uses TRBV4-1 with TRBJ2-3; 8 bases fit TRBD2. The V segment lost 1 base and the J segment 3 bases; nucleotides outside the gene matches: 6. CDR1 is MGHRA and CDR2 is YSYEKL in the germline V gene. This CDR3 contains 16 residues. The CDR3 spells CASSQGGGRMTDTQYF. The CDR3 DNA follows: TGCGCCAGCAGCCAAGGGGGCGGGAGGATGACAGATACGCAGTATTTT.

The V and J genes are TRBV7-3 and TRBJ1-1, with D possibly matching TRBD1 (6 bases). The CDR3 is 15 amino acids. CDR1 and CDR2 (germline): SGHTA, FQGTGA. V gave up 1 base and J gave up 1 base, with 10 bases separating them. The CDR3 sequence is CASSLMGRGNTEAFF. The CDR3, as DNA: TGTGCCAGCAGCTTAATGGGCAGGGGGAACACTGAAGCTTTCTTT. Drawing the rest from reference TRBV7-3 and TRBJ1-1, the complete variable domain is GAGVSQTPSNKVTEKGKYVELRCDPISGHTALYWYRQSLGQGPEFLIYFQGTGAADDSGLPNDRFFAVRPEGSVSTLKIQRTERGDSAVYLCASSLMGRGNTEAFFGQGTRLTVV.

The CDR3 sequence is CASSPSGLAGYRDTDTQYF. CDR3 bases: TGTGCCAGCAGCCCTAGCGGACTAGCGGGGTACAGGGACACAGATACGCAGTATTTT. This chain links TRBV4-2 with TRBJ2-3; the match to TRBD2 covers 12 bases. Germline CDR1 reads LGHNA; CDR2 reads YNFKEQ. The CDR3 totals 19 residues. Trimming removed 4 bases from V and 2 bases from J; junction bases left unmatched: 13.

V is TRBV29-1 and J is TRBJ1-1, with 9 bases fitting TRBD1. V gave up 6 bases and J gave up 3 bases; unmatched junction bases: 5. Germline V gene sequence: CDR1 SQVTM, CDR2 ANQGSEA. This CDR3 contains 13 residues. The CDR3 bases are TGCAGCGTATGGACAGGGGAGGACACTGAAGCTTTCTTT. Protein product: CSVWTGEDTEAFF.

J is TRBJ1-3 and V is TRBV5-1; the D gene is possibly TRBD1 (6 bases). V lost 5 bases and J lost 3, with 12 bases in between. The CDR3 totals 14 residues. Germline V gene sequence: CDR1 SGHRS, CDR2 YFSETQ. The CDR3 spells CASSKDRIGNTIYF. For the CDR3, the DNA is TGCGCCAGCAGTAAGGACAGAATTGGAAACACCATATATTTT.

This rearrangement joins TRBV5-6 to TRBJ1-2, with D possibly TRBD1 on 5 matching bases. CDR3 size: 15 residues. From germline, CDR1 is SGHDT and CDR2 YYEEEE. V lost 4 bases and J lost 4, with 17 bases in between. CDR3 residues: CASSPGGRGLYGYTF. The CDR3 DNA follows: TGTGCCAGCAGCCCCGGGGGTCGGGGTCTCTATGGCTACACCTTC. The full variable domain, with the rest looked up from reference TRBV5-6 and TRBJ1-2, is DAGVTQSPTHLIKTRGQQVTLRCSPKSGHDTVSWYQQALGQGPQFIFQYYEEEERQRGNFPDRFSGHQFPNYSSELNVNALLLGDSALYLCASSPGGRGLYGYTFGSGTRLTVV.

This clone has just one count. The gene calls are TRBV11-2 and TRBJ2-2, with 11 bases identical to TRBD2. CDR3 length equals 16 residues. The germline V gene has CDR1 SGHAT and CDR2 FQNNGV. Unmatched junction bases numbered 4, after V lost 6 bases and J lost 1 base. The CDR3 reads CASRKGTSGNTGELFF. CDR3 sequence (DNA): TGTGCCAGCAGGAAGGGGACTAGCGGGAACACCGGGGAGCTGTTTTTT.

In the case of this clone: The sample contains more than one DNA sequence encoding this CDR3. The J gene is TRBJ2-5, the V gene TRBV6-5, with 8 bases identical to TRBD1. From germline, CDR1 is MNHEY and CDR2 SVGAGI. The CDR3 is made up of 13 amino acids. Trimming took 6 bases from V and 5 from J; bases not matched to a gene: 5. The CDR3 sequence: CASRLTGVETQYF. The CDR3 nucleotides read TGTGCCAGCAGACTGACAGGGGTCGAGACCCAGTACTTC.

The chain joins TRBV6-4 to TRBJ1-2, with a tentative D call TRBD1 (6 bases). Germline assignment: CDR1 MRHNA and CDR2 SNTAGT. The CDR3 has 14 amino acids. The V end was cut by 7 bases, the J end by 3 bases, with 15 bases between. CDR3 sequence reads: CASKKAGDHYGYTF. CDR3 nucleotides: TGTGCCAGCAAGAAAGCAGGGGACCACTATGGCTACACCTTC.

This chain connects TRBV29-1 to TRBJ2-7; tentative D call: TRBD1 (6 bases). This CDR3 region has 13 residues. Germline values: CDR1 SQVTM, CDR2 ANQGSEA. The ends were cut back, 7 bases at V and 0 bases at J, with 13 bases in the middle. CDR3 region: CSAWGTNSYEQYF. The CDR3, as DNA: TGCAGCGCCTGGGGGACAAACTCCTACGAGCAGTACTTC.

The V and J genes are TRBV27 and TRBJ1-6; no firm D call. CDR1 is MNHEY and CDR2 is SMNVEV in the germline V gene (reference sequence). Trimming took off 6 bases at V and 0 bases at J, with 6 bases between the two ends. This CDR3 region has 14 residues. In DNA, the CDR3 is TGTGCCAGCAGCATCAACTCCTATAATTCACCCCTCCACTTT. Its protein is CASSINSYNSPLHF.

The gene calls are TRBV19 and TRBJ1-5; a possible D gene is TRBD1 (5 bases). Trimming cost V 5 bases and J 4 bases, with 9 bases left between them. The V gene's germline CDR1 is LNHDA and CDR2 SQIVND (reference sequence). The CDR3 contains 13 residues. The CDR3 sequence is CASSVQVNQPQHF. The CDR3 DNA is TGTGCCAGTAGTGTACAGGTTAATCAGCCCCAGCATTTT.

V and J are TRBV7-3 and TRBJ2-2; D is unclear. With 5 bases removed from V and 3 bases from J, the gap between germline ends came to 7 bases. The CDR3 runs 13 residues. The germline V gene has CDR1 SGHTA and CDR2 FQGTGA. CDR3 loop: CASSRRDTGELFF. CDR3 nucleotide sequence: TGTGCCAGCAGCCGTAGAGACACCGGGGAGCTGTTTTTT.

The gene calls are TRBV5-1 and TRBJ1-5; no clear D gene. Germline CDR1 SGHRS, CDR2 YFSETQ. The CDR3 is made up of 11 amino acids. Trimming removed 2 bases from V and 15 bases from J, with 12 bases in between. CDR3 protein: CASSLNKLPHF. Here the CDR3 DNA reads TGCGCCAGCAGCTTAAATAAGCTCCCGCATTTT.

This sequence joins TRBV11-2 and TRBJ2-3; 7 nucleotides agree with TRBD2. The CDR3 sequence is 14 residues long. Trimming removed 4 bases from V and 5 bases from J; junction bases left unmatched: 6. Germline V CDR1 and CDR2: SGHAT, FQNNGV. The CDR3: CASSSGLEGDTQYF. CDR3 coding DNA: TGTGCCAGCAGCTCCGGACTAGAGGGAGATACGCAGTATTTT. The entire variable domain, with the rest obtained from reference TRBV11-2 and TRBJ2-3, is as follows: EAGVAQSPRYKIIEKRQSVAFWCNPISGHATLYWYQQILGQGPKLLIQFQNNGVVDDSQLPKDRFSAERLKGVDSTLKIQPAKLEDSAVYLCASSSGLEGDTQYFGPGTRLTVL.

The chain recombines TRBV2 with TRBJ1-1; TRBD1 matches 7 bases. The CDR3 loop spans 14 amino acids. Losses at the gene ends were 6 bases for V and 1 base for J; bases not matched to a gene: 5. Germline V gives CDR1 SNHLY, CDR2 FYNNEI. This chain's CDR3 is CASSPGTENTEAFF. The DNA for the CDR3 is TGTGCCAGCAGCCCCGGGACAGAGAACACTGAAGCTTTCTTT. The full variable domain, its missing parts supplied by reference TRBV2 and TRBJ1-1, is EPEVTQTPSHQVTQMGQEVILRCVPISNHLYFYWYRQILGQKVEFLVSFYNNEISEKSEIFDDQFSVERPDGSNFTLKIRSTKLEDSAMYFCASSPGTENTEAFFGQGTRLTVV.